This T cell receptor (beta chain) was obtained from a study of blood T cell repertoires in COVID-19. Study at large: PBMCs, B-cell-depleted T cells, or T cells were the source of the cDNA or gDNA that made up the material.

Only in-frame clones appear in the TCRdb table, and some are missing; sequencing was by immunoSEQ multiplex PCR. The repertoire holds 150,000 or so clones, with 75% to 85% as singletons. This CDR3 has 14 residues. CDR1 KGHSH and CDR2 LQKENI come from the germline V gene. V gave up 1 base and J gave up 8 bases; unmatched junction bases: 5. V is TRBV18 and J is TRBJ1-2, with TRBD1 identical over 9 bases. The sequence derives from a woman aged 45 to 65 in a cohort sampled during active or convalescent COVID-19. The sequenced material came from peripheral blood. CDR3 nucleotide sequence: TGTGCCAGCTCACCACTACAGGGGGCAATCGGCTACACCTTC. This translates into CASSPLQGAIGYTF.